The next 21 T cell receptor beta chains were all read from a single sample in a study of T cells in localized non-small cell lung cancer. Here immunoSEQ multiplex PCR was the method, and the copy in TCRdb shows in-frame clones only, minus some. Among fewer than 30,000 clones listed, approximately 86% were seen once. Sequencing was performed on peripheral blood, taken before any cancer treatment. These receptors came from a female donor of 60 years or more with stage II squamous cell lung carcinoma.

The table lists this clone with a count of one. The CDR3 bases are TGTGCCAGCAGCTCCAGGGGGGCCTACGAGCAGTACTTC. Protein: CASSSRGAYEQYF. This sequence joins TRBV7-6 and TRBJ2-7; weak D call: TRBD1 (7 bases). This CDR3 comprises 13 residues. Germline CDR1 and CDR2: SGHVS and FNYEAQ. Trimming stripped 4 bases from V and 2 bases from J, with 9 bases between.

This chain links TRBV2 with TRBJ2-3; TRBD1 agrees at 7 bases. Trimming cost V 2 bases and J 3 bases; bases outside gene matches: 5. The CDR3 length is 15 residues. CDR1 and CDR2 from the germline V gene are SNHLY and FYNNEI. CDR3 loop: CASSENTGETDTQYF. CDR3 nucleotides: TGTGCCAGCAGTGAAAACACAGGGGAAACAGATACGCAGTATTTT.

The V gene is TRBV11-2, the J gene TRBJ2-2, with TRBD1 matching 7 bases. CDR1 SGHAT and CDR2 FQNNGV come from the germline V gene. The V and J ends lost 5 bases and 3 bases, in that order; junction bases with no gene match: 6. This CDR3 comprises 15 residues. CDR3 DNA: TGTGCCAGCAGCCTAAATACAGGGGACACCGGGGAGCTGTTTTTT. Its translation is CASSLNTGDTGELFF.

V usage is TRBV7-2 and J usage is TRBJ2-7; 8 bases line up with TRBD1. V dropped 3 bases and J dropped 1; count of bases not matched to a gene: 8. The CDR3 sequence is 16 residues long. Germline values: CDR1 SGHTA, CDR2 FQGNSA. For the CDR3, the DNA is TGTGCCAGCAGCTTGGGGCCAGGGGGCGGGTCCTACGAGCAGTACTTC. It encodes CASSLGPGGGSYEQYF.

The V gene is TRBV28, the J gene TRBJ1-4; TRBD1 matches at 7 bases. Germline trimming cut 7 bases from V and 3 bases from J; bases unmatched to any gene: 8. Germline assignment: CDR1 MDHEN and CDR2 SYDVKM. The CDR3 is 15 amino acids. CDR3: CASTLTGTANEKLFF. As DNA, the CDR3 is TGTGCCAGCACCCTAACCGGGACAGCTAATGAAAAACTGTTTTTT.

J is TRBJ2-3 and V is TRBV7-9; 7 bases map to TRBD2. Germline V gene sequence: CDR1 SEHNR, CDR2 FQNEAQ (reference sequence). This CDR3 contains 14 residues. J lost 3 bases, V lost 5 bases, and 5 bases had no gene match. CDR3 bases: TGTGCCAGCAGCCCAGGCGGGAGTACAGATACGCAGTATTTT. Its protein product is CASSPGGSTDTQYF.

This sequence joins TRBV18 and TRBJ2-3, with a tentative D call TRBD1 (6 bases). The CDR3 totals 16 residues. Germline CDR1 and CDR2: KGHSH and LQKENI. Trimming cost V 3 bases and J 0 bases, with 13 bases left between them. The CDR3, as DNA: TGTGCCAGCTCACCTCAAGGGGGTTCCAGCACAGATACGCAGTATTTT. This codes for CASSPQGGSSTDTQYF.

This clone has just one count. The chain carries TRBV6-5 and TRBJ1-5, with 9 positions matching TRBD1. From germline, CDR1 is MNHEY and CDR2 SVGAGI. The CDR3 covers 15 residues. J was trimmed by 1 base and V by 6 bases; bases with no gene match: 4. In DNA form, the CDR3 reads TGTGCCAGCAGGGGACAGGGAGGAAGCAATCAGCCCCAGCATTTT. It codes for CASRGQGGSNQPQHF.

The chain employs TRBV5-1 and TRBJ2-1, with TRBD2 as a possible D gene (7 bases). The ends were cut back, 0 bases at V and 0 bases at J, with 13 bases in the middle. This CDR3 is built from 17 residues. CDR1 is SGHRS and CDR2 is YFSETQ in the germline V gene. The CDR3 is CASSLEAGATSYNEQFF. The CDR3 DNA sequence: TGCGCCAGCAGCTTGGAGGCGGGGGCCACCTCCTACAATGAGCAGTTCTTC.

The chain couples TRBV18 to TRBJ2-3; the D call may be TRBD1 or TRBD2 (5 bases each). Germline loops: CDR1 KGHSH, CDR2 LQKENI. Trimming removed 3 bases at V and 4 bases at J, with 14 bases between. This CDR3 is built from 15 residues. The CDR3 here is CASSPGNLGPDTQYF. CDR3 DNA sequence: TGTGCCAGCTCACCCGGGAACCTGGGGCCAGATACGCAGTATTTT. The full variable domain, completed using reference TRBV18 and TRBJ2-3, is NAGVMQNPRHLVRRRGQEARLRCSPMKGHSHVYWYRQLPEEGLKFMVYLQKENIIDESGMPKERFSAEFPKEGPSILRIQQVVRGDSAAYFCASSPGNLGPDTQYFGPGTRLTVL.

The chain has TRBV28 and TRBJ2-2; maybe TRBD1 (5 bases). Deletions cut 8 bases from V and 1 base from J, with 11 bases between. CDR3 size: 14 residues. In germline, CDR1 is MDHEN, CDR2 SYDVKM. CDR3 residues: CASLDRGNTGELFF. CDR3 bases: TGTGCCAGCTTAGATAGGGGGAACACCGGGGAGCTGTTTTTT.

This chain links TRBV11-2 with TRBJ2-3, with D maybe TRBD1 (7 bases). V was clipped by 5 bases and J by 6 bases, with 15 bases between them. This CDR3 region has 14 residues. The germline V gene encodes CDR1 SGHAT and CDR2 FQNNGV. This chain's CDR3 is CASSPPTGRDTQYF. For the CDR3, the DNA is TGTGCCAGCAGCCCACCGACAGGGAGGGATACGCAGTATTTT.

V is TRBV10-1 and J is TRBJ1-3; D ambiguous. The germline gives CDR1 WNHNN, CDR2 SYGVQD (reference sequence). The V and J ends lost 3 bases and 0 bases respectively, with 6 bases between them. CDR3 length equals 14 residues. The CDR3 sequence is CASSDGNSGNTIYF. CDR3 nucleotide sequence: TGCGCCAGCAGTGATGGGAACTCTGGAAACACCATATATTTT.

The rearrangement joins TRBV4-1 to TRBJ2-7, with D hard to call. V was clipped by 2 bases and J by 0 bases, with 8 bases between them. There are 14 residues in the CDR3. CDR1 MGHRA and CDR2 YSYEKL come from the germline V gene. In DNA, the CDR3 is TGCGCCAGCAGCCAACCGGACCGCTCCTACGAGCAGTACTTC. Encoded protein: CASSQPDRSYEQYF.

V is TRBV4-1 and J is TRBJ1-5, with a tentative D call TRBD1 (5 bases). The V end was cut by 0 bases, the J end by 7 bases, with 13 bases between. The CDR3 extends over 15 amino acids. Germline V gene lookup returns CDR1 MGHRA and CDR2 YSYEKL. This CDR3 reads CASSQEGQGGQPQHF. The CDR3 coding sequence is TGCGCCAGCAGCCAAGAGGGGCAGGGAGGGCAGCCCCAGCATTTT.

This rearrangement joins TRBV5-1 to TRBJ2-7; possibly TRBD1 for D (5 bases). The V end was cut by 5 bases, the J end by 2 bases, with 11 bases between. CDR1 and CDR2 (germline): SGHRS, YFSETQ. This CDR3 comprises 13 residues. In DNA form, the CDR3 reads TGCGCCAGCAGGGTACAGGATACCTACGAGCAGTACTTC. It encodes CASRVQDTYEQYF.

In DNA form, the CDR3 reads TGTGCCAGCAGCCAGGACAGGGGGCACTACGAGCAGTACTTC. Translating it yields CASSQDRGHYEQYF. This sequence joins TRBV11-2 and TRBJ2-7; TRBD1 matches 11 bases. The germline V gene has CDR1 SGHAT and CDR2 FQNNGV. This CDR3 is 14 amino acids long. V dropped 5 bases and J dropped 3; count of bases not matched to a gene: 3.

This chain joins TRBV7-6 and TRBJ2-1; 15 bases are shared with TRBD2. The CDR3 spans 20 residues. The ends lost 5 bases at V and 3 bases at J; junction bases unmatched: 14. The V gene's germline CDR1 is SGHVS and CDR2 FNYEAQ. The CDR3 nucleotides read TGTGCCAGCAGCGGCAGCGGACTAGCGGGAGGGCCGTACGACTACAATGAGCAGTTCTTC. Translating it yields CASSGSGLAGGPYDYNEQFF.

This CDR3 reads CASSLTAGGINTEAFF. The CDR3 region has the DNA TGTGCCAGCAGCTTAACGGCAGGGGGAATAAACACTGAAGCTTTCTTT. The V call is TRBV5-6, the J call TRBJ1-1; 7 positions agree with TRBD1. CDR1 and CDR2 from the germline V gene are SGHDT and YYEEEE. Trimming cost V 2 bases and J 2 bases; bases outside gene matches: 9. This CDR3 has 16 residues.

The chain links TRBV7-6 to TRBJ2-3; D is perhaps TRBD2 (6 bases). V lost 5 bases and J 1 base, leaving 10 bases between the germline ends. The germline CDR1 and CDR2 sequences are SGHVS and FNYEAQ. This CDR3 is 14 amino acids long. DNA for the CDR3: TGTGCCAGCAGCCGGGACTGGGGCACAGATACGCAGTATTTT. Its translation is CASSRDWGTDTQYF.

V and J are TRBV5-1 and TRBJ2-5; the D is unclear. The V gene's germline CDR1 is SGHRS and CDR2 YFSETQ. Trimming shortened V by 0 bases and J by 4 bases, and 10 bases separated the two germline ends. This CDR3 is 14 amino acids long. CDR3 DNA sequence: TGCGCCAGCAGCTTGGATGTGAGCTCAGAGACCCAGTACTTC. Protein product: CASSLDVSSETQYF.